This record covers a single T cell receptor beta chain. The specificity of this receptor is unknown. No clone much larger than this one lies a single base away; base qualities are absent. This sample is part of a study of CD8+CD57+ T cells in acquired aplastic anemia (dated by TCRdb to the late 2010s). Study-wide context: On average, sorted CD4+ and CD8+ cells yielded around 3.1 ug of extracted DNA, with a range of about 0.19 to 30 ug. An average of approximately 9.8 million reads for CD4+ cells and 11.0 million reads for CD8+ cells was obtained from healthy donor samples.

Results the study describes overall, beyond this receptor: No significant difference in CD8+ Simpson's diversity was found between patients and healthy controls (P=0.060). Roughly 30 CD8+ CDR3 sequences were found to be shared between patients and controls, but these sequences appeared to be highly expressed in patients and within the immunodominant clones of the patients.

Genomic DNA served as template for TCR beta VDJ combination and CDR3 sequence profiling. TCR repertoire sequencing was run on an Illumina HiSeq 2000. The published analysis was carried out like this. TRBV/TRBJ rearrangement plots, CDR3 size and DJ length profiles, and Simpson's diversity index were used to assess repertoires. The most abundant DNA sequence in the deep sequencing data was defined as the immunodominant clone. CDR3 amino acid sequences were screened for sharing across subjects and were compared with published repertoires and the VDJdb database. TCRdb passed the public sequencing reads through fastp at Q25 and MiXCR, retaining productive beta sequences. CDR3 protein sequences are deduplicated, and each keeps its most common genes and DNA. The V and J calls and clone size come from TCRdb's table, not from the authors' own analysis. Recorded for this sample are some 410,000 distinct CDR3 sequences; around 72% of them occurred a single time. The ten most abundant clones make up 3.5% to 4.5% of the sample.

In this study, sorted CD4+ and CD8+ T cells from the blood of healthy subjects and of severe aplastic anemia patients had their TCR repertoires deep-sequenced. Ficoll-Paque density gradient centrifugation was used to isolate peripheral blood mononuclear cells. Before DNA extraction, CD4+ and CD8+ T cells were sorted with FACS or magnetic beads. CDR1 SGDLS and CDR2 YYNGEE are derived from the germline V gene. The CDR3 numbers 14 residues from cysteine through phenylalanine. Only the CDR3 part of the read is kept: 42 bases, read in frame from the first base. V is clipped by 0 bases and J by 14 bases, and the sequence between their germline boundaries is 20 bases long.

The sample comprised sorted CD4+, CD8+, or CD8+CD57+ T cells (not recorded which) from PBMCs. This sequence originates from a human donor in good health, serving as a control. The chain uses TRBV9 and TRBJ1-1; the D segment could be TRBD1, given 5 matching bases. The DNA is as follows: TGTGCCAGCAGCGTAGTCACTTGCGGACACAATGAGTTCTTT. Translated, this gives CASSVVTCGHNEFF.